Many counts were recorded for the clone carrying this T cell receptor beta chain. The data were obtained in a study of T cells of healthy individuals. Trimming shortened V by 0 bases and J by 0 bases, and 12 bases separated the two germline ends. The CDR3 is made up of 16 amino acids. Germline assignment: CDR1 DFQATT and CDR2 SNEGSKA (reference sequence). Each CDR3 protein is one row after TCRdb ran MiXCR on the 5' RACE reads. The sample lists about 100,000 distinct CDR3 sequences; roughly 18% were seen once. The source of this sequence is a human donor in good health. The chain uses TRBV20-1 and TRBJ2-4, with a tentative D call TRBD2 (5 bases). The DNA of the CDR3 is TGCAGTGCTAGAGATGGAGGAAAGATAGCCAAAAACATTCAGTACTTC. Translation: CSARDGGKIAKNIQYF.